The present entry profiles one TCR beta chain with its context. Its antigen remains unknown. This entry comes from a study of PD-1 blockade in classical Hodgkin lymphoma. General study points: Differences between repertoires have undefined causes, possibly disease activity or prior therapy. Individuals initiating nivolumab under 1 year after ASCT were excluded. By cycle point C4D1, TCR diversity had risen significantly in CD4+ cells (but not CD8+ cells).

All patients experienced relapse after autologous stem cell transplantation, and brentuximab vedotin exposure was variable. Classification of best responses gave complete response, partial response or progressive disease. J was trimmed by 5 bases and V by 5 bases; bases with no gene match: 11. The CDR3 runs to 15 residues. CDR1 and CDR2 from the germline V gene are SEHNR and FQNEAQ (reference sequence). Some clones are missing from TCRdb's copy, which holds only in-frame ones; the method was immunoSEQ multiplex PCR. The sample has approximately 24,000 clones, around 84% seen once. The TCR originated in a human donor with classical Hodgkin lymphoma. Material: peripheral blood mononuclear cells (PBMCs), obtained at baseline. J is TRBJ2-5 and V is TRBV7-9, with 7 bases matching TRBD1. Here the CDR3 DNA reads TGTGCCAGCAGCCGGGACAGCATCTCCGGGGAGACCCAGTACTTC. Amino acids: CASSRDSISGETQYF.